A single sample is the source of the 15 T cell receptor beta chains below, sequenced in a study of CD8 T cells in Susac syndrome. Reverse transcription of about 0.5 to 1 ug RNA used random hexamers. TCRdb used MiXCR to reprocess the immunoSEQ multiplex PCR reads, holding one entry per CDR3 protein. The table shows under 90,000 distinct CDR3 sequences, with 85% to 95% occurring only once. The specimen sequenced was CD8+ T cells from PBMCs. These receptors were taken from a human donor with Susac syndrome.

The chain couples TRBV5-6 to TRBJ1-2; 7 bases align to TRBD1. Germline assignment: CDR1 SGHDT and CDR2 YYEEEE. Unmatched junction bases numbered 1, after V lost 2 bases and J lost 0 bases. The CDR3 covers 14 residues. CDR3 protein: CASSFGTANYGYTF. DNA of the CDR3: TGTGCCAGCAGCTTTGGGACAGCTAACTATGGCTACACCTTC.

The chain combines TRBV28 with TRBJ1-1; D call uncertain. The CDR3 is 13 residues long. Germline V gene lookup returns CDR1 MDHEN and CDR2 SYDVKM. V dropped 2 bases and J dropped 4 bases, with 8 bases sitting between them. In nucleotides, the CDR3 is TGTGCCAGCAGTTTAGACGGCAGCACTGAAGCTTTCTTT. It yields the protein CASSLDGSTEAFF.

The CDR3 sequence: CASRTPGLVRFF. The CDR3 nucleotides are TGTGCCAGCAGGACTCCGGGACTAGTTAGGTTCTTC. The chain combines TRBV7-9 with TRBJ2-1, with 8 bases aligning to TRBD2. J lost 15 bases, V lost 6 bases, and 10 bases had no gene match. CDR3 length: 12 amino acids. Germline CDR1 reads SEHNR; CDR2 reads FQNEAQ (reference sequence).

The genes are TRBV29-1 and TRBJ2-1; 9 bases match TRBD2. Germline values: CDR1 SQVTM, CDR2 ANQGSEA. This CDR3 comprises 15 residues. V gave up 7 bases and J gave up 3 bases; unmatched junction bases: 10. CDR3 coding DNA: TGCAGCGCAAAATCAGCGGGAGGAGACTACAATGAGCAGTTCTTC. Its translation is CSAKSAGGDYNEQFF.

The chain carries TRBV5-6 and TRBJ1-5, with 7 nucleotides matching TRBD1. With V trimmed by 1 base and J by 4 bases, 2 bases remained unmatched. This CDR3 has 14 amino acids. Germline lookup yields CDR1 SGHDT and CDR2 YYEEEE. This CDR3 is CASSLIRGNQPQHF. CDR3 bases: TGTGCCAGCAGCTTGATCAGGGGGAATCAGCCCCAGCATTTT.

The gene calls are TRBV20-1 and TRBJ2-1; 7 bases match TRBD1. CDR3 length equals 13 residues. CDR1 and CDR2 from the germline V gene are DFQATT and SNEGSKA (reference sequence). The V segment lost 6 bases and the J segment 7 bases; nucleotides outside the gene matches: 9. The CDR3 coding sequence is TGCAGTGCCATGTCCCGGGACAGTAATGAGCAGTTCTTC. This translates into CSAMSRDSNEQFF.

The rearrangement uses TRBV29-1 and TRBJ2-7; no definite D call. The CDR3 covers 14 residues. Germline V CDR1 and CDR2: SQVTM, ANQGSEA. The CDR3 sequence: CSATSPGLPYEQYF. The CDR3 coding sequence is TGCAGTGCTACGTCCCCCGGTTTACCCTACGAGCAGTACTTC.

V and J are TRBV2 and TRBJ2-2, with D tentatively TRBD2 (6 bases). CDR1 SNHLY and CDR2 FYNNEI come from the germline V gene. The V end was cut by 3 bases, the J end by 6 bases, with 11 bases between. The CDR3 has 14 residues. The CDR3 sequence is CASSDTSRAGELFF. In nucleotides, the CDR3 is TGTGCCAGCAGTGACACTAGCCGGGCCGGGGAGCTGTTTTTT. Drawing the rest from reference TRBV2 and TRBJ2-2, the complete variable domain is EPEVTQTPSHQVTQMGQEVILRCVPISNHLYFYWYRQILGQKVEFLVSFYNNEISEKSEIFDDQFSVERPDGSNFTLKIRSTKLEDSAMYFCASSDTSRAGELFFGEGSRLTVL.

The rearrangement uses TRBV29-1 and TRBJ2-6; tentative D call: TRBD1 (5 bases). Germline V gives CDR1 SQVTM, CDR2 ANQGSEA. Deletions cut 3 bases from V and 0 bases from J, with 9 bases between. The CDR3 totals 15 residues. The CDR3 reads CSVDPGPSGANVLTF. CDR3 sequence (DNA): TGCAGCGTTGATCCAGGGCCCTCTGGGGCCAACGTCCTGACTTTC. Full variable domain (remainder filled in from reference TRBV29-1 and TRBJ2-6): SAVISQKPSRDICQRGTSLTIQCQVDSQVTMMFWYRQQPGQSLTLIATANQGSEATYESGFVIDKFPISRPNLTFSTLTVSNMSPEDSSIYLCSVDPGPSGANVLTFGAGSRLTVL.

The chain carries TRBV19 and TRBJ1-1; TRBD1 aligns across 9 bases. Losses at the gene ends were 2 bases for V and 2 bases for J; bases not matched to a gene: 9. The germline V gene has CDR1 LNHDA and CDR2 SQIVND (reference sequence). The CDR3 totals 17 residues. CDR3 nucleotides: TGTGCCAGTAGTATACTGTACGGGACAGGGCCCAACACTGAAGCTTTCTTT. This codes for CASSILYGTGPNTEAFF.

The chain joins TRBV9 to TRBJ1-2; 9 bases align to TRBD1. Germline V gene sequence: CDR1 SGDLS, CDR2 YYNGEE. This CDR3 is built from 14 residues. The V segment lost 1 base and the J segment 6 bases; nucleotides outside the gene matches: 4. The CDR3 region is CASSVKGTGNGYTF. The CDR3 region has the DNA TGTGCCAGCAGCGTAAAAGGGACAGGGAATGGCTACACCTTC.

The CDR3 DNA reads TGTGCCTGGAGTGAAGGTTCTACTGGAAACACCATATATTTT. Its translation is CAWSEGSTGNTIYF. J is TRBJ1-3 and V is TRBV30; D gene ambiguous. Germline CDR1 is GTSNPN and CDR2 is SVGIG (reference sequence). V was trimmed by 1 base and J by 2 bases, leaving 9 bases between them. The CDR3 consists of 14 residues.

The rearrangement uses TRBV15 and TRBJ2-1, with TRBD2 identical over 9 bases. J gave up 9 bases and V 0 bases, and 6 bases lay outside the gene matches. CDR3 size: 15 residues. CDR1 and CDR2 (germline): LNHNV, YYDKDF (reference sequence). The CDR3 DNA reads TGTGCCACCAGCAGAGATCTGTCTAGCGGGGTTGAGCAGTTCTTC. Translated, it gives CATSRDLSSGVEQFF. The full variable domain, with the rest looked up from reference TRBV15 and TRBJ2-1, is DAMVIQNPRYQVTQFGKPVTLSCSQTLNHNVMYWYQQKSSQAPKLLFHYYDKDFNNEADTPDNFQSRRPNTSFCFLDIRSPGLGDTAMYLCATSRDLSSGVEQFFGPGTRLTVL.

This sequence joins TRBV24-1 and TRBJ2-2; D is unresolved. CDR3 length: 14 amino acids. Trimming took off 1 base at V and 3 bases at J, with 5 bases between the two ends. Looked up from germline, CDR1 is KGHDR and CDR2 is SFDVKD. CDR3 nucleotide sequence: TGTGCCACCAGTGATTTCACGGACACCGGGGAGCTGTTTTTT. As protein: CATSDFTDTGELFF.

The table lists this clonotype with a count of one. The CDR3 DNA sequence: TGTGCCAGCAGCTCTACAGGGTACTACGAGCAGTACTTC. Its protein product is CASSSTGYYEQYF. This chain joins TRBV14 and TRBJ2-7; D is possibly TRBD1 (6 bases). Germline CDR1 is SGHDN and CDR2 is FVKESK. V was clipped by 5 bases and J by 3 bases, with 11 bases between them. The CDR3 totals 13 residues.